This TCR beta chain was retrieved from a study of radiotherapy plus CTLA-4 blockade in lung cancer. Generated by immunoSEQ multiplex PCR, the TCRdb table keeps only in-frame clones and is missing some. Of about 28,000 clones in the sample, roughly 83% were seen once. For this clone: Its antigen is unknown.

The CDR3 runs 16 residues. Findings of the study overall: Reported findings show early blood T cell clone dynamics, with interferon-beta, best predicted response.

The receptor was isolated from a human donor with non-small cell lung cancer that progressed on radiotherapy plus ipilimumab. Sample: peripheral blood, taken from a patient treated with radiotherapy plus ipilimumab. V usage is TRBV21-1 and J usage is TRBJ2-7; the tabulated D call, TRBD1, remains unverified against the DNA. TRBV21-1 is a pseudogene. The CDR3 region is CASSSKAGASPYEQYF. The CDR3 nucleotides read TGTGCCAGCAGCTCCAAGGCAGGGGCATCTCCCTACGAGCAGTACTTC.